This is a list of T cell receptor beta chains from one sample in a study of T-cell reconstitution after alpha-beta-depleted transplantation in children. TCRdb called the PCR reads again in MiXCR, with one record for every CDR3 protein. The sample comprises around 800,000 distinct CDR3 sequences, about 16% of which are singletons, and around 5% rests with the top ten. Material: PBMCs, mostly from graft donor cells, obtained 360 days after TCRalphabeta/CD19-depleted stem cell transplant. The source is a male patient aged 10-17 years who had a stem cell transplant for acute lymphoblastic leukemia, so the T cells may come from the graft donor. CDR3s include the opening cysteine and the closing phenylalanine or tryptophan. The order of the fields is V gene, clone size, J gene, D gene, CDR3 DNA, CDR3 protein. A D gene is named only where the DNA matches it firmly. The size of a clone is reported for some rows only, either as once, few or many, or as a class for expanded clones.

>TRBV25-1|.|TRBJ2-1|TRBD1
TGTGCCAGCATGTCCGGGACAGGGACCTACAATGAGCAGTTCTTC
CASMSGTGTYNEQFF
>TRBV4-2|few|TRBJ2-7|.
TGTGCCAGCAGCCAAGATAGAGGCCCCCCCTACGAGCAGTACTTC
CASSQDRGPPYEQYF
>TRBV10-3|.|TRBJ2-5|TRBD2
TGTGCCATCAGTGAGTCCGGGAGGAAAGAGACCCAGTACTTC
CAISESGRKETQYF
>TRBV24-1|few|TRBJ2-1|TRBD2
TGTGCCACCAGTGAGGCCGGGACTAGACCCTACAATGAGCAGTTCTTC
CATSEAGTRPYNEQFF
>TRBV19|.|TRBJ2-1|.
TGTGCCAGTAGTATAATTAACAATGAGCAGTTCTTC
CASSIINNEQFF
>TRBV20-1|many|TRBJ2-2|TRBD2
TGCAGTGCTAGAGATCTCTTTAGCGGGAGTACCGGGGAGCTGTTTTTT
CSARDLFSGSTGELFF
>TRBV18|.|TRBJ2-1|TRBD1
TGTGCCAGCTCACCCCTCCTTCACAGGGGGCTGGGCAATGAGCAGTTCTTC
CASSPLLHRGLGNEQFF
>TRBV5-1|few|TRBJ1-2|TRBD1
TGCGCCAGCAGCGAGGGACAGTTCTATGGCTACACCTTC
CASSEGQFYGYTF
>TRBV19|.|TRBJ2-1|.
TGTGCCAGTAGTATAGATCGAGGGGGAGGGCCGAATGAGCAGTTCTTC
CASSIDRGGGPNEQFF
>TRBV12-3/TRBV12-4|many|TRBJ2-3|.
TGTGCCAGCAGTATTACCGGCCGCACAGATACGCAGTATTTT
CASSITGRTDTQYF
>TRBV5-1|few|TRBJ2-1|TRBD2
TGCGCCAGCAGCTTGAATAGCGGGAGAGCAGGTGAGCAGTTCTTC
CASSLNSGRAGEQFF
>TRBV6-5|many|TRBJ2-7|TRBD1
TGTGCCAGCAGTCGACCGGGACAGGGTTACGAGCAGTACTTC
CASSRPGQGYEQYF
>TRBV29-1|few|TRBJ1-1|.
TGCAGCGTTGAGACCCAGGGGCCTGAAGCTTTCTTT
CSVETQGPEAFF
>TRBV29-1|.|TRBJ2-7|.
TGCAGCGTTAAAGCCTTGGGGAGCTCCTACGAGCAGTACTTC
CSVKALGSSYEQYF
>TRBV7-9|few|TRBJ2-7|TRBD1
TGTGCCAGCAGCCTCGGGACAGGGGCCGAGCAGTACTTC
CASSLGTGAEQYF
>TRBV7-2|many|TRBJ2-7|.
TGTGCCAGCAGCTCCGGGACTTTCTACGAGCAGTACTTC
CASSSGTFYEQYF
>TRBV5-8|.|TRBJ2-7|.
TGTGCCGGCAGACTGCGTCTGGGACGGCAGTACTTC
CAGRLRLGRQYF
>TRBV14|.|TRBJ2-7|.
TGTGCCAGCAGCCGCCCGGAACAGGGTGCCTACGAGCAGTACTTC
CASSRPEQGAYEQYF
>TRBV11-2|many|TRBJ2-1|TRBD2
TGTGCCAGCAGCCAAGGACTAGCGGGATCCTACAATGAGCAGTTCTTC
CASSQGLAGSYNEQFF
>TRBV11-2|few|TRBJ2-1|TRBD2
TGTGCCAGCAGCTTAAGTGGTCGCGGGAGGGCCGTCTACAATGAGCAGTTCTTC
CASSLSGRGRAVYNEQFF
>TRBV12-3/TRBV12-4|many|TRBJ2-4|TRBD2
TGTGCCAGCAGTGATAAGCGGCGGGGGGGACAAAACATTCAGTACTTC
CASSDKRRGGQNIQYF
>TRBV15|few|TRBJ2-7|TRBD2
TGTGCCACCAGCAGAGATACCGCTAGCGGCGAGCAGTACTTC
CATSRDTASGEQYF
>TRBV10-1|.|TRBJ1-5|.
TGCGCCAGCAGTGAGTCAGGTCTCCGCGGTCGGCATTTT
CASSESGLRGRHF
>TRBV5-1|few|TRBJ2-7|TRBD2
TGCGCCAGCAGCTTTGGAGCGGGGGACTCCTACGAGCAGTACTTC
CASSFGAGDSYEQYF
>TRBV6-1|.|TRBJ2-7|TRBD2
TGTGCCAGCAGTGAGCCGACTAGCGGGATTTCCTACGAGCAGTACTTC
CASSEPTSGISYEQYF
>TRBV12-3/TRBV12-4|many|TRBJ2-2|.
TGTGCCAGCACCCCAAGGGGGGAGAACACCGGGGAGCTGTTTTTT
CASTPRGENTGELFF
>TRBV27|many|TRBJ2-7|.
TGTGCCAGCAGTCGAAACAGGGTTTCCTACGAGCAGTACTTC
CASSRNRVSYEQYF
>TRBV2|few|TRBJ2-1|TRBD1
TGTGCCAGCAGAGACAGGGCAGGTGAGCAGTTCTTC
CASRDRAGEQFF
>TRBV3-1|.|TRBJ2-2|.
TGTGCCAGCAGCCAAGTTAGTGGTAGCTCCAACACCGGGGAGCTGTTTTTT
CASSQVSGSSNTGELFF
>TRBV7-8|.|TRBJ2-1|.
TGTGCCAGCAGCTCACGGAGGTACATGGGCAATGAGCAGTTCTTC
CASSSRRYMGNEQFF
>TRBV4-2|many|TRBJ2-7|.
TGTGCCAGCAGTCAGGGTGGGTCCTACGAGCAGTACTTC
CASSQGGSYEQYF
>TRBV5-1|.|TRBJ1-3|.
TGCGCCAGCAGACCCACGGCCTCTGGAAACACCATATATTTT
CASRPTASGNTIYF
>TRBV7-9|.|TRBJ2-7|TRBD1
TGTGCCAGCAGCTTTCCGGGACAGGTCGAGCAGTACTTC
CASSFPGQVEQYF
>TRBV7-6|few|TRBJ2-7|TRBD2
TGTGCCAGCAGCTCTACAGGACTAGCGGGCCTCTACGAGCAGTACTTC
CASSSTGLAGLYEQYF
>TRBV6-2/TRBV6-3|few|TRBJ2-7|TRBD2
TGTGCCAGCAGTTACTCCTCGGGTAGCGGGACTAGGTACGAGCAGTACTTC
CASSYSSGSGTRYEQYF
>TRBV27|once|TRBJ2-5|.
TGTGCCAGCAGTCCACGGTCAGGACAGCACCAAGAGACCCAGTACTTC
CASSPRSGQHQETQYF
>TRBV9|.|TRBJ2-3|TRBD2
TGTGCCAGCAGCGACGGACGGACTAGCGGGATCACAGATACGCAGTATTTT
CASSDGRTSGITDTQYF
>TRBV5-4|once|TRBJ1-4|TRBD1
TGTGCCAGCAGCTTGTTGCTCAAACCGGGACAGGGCCTGTTGAAACTGTTTTTT
CASSLLLKPGQGLLKLFF
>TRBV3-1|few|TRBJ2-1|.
TGTGCCAGCAGCCAAGCTCCCATTTCGAGCTCCTACAATGAGCAGTTCTTC
CASSQAPISSSYNEQFF
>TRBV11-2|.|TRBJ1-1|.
TGTGCCAGCAGCGGTCGAGTGACGAACACTGAAGCTTTCTTT
CASSGRVTNTEAFF
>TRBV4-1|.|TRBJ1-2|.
TGCGCCAGCAGCCAAGCTCCCCATGGCTACACCTTC
CASSQAPHGYTF
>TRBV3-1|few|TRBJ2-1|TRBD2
TGTGCCAGCAGCCAAGATGCGGGGGGGCTATACAATGAGCAGTTCTTC
CASSQDAGGLYNEQFF
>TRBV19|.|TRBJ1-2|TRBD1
TGTGCCAGTAGTGACGGACAGGCCTATGGCTACACCTTC
CASSDGQAYGYTF
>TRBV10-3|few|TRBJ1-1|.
TGTGCCTCTGATGGGGTCGGCACTGAAGCTTTCTTT
CASDGVGTEAFF
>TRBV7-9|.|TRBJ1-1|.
TGTGCCAGCAGCTCTAAGGGCCTCTCGAACACTGAAGCTTTCTTT
CASSSKGLSNTEAFF
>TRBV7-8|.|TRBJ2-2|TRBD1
TGTGCCAGCAGCTTATACAGGGGGCGGACCGGGGAGCTGTTTTTT
CASSLYRGRTGELFF
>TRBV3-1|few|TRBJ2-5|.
TGTGCCAGCACCTCTCAACGGTTGTACCAAGAGACCCAGTACTTC
CASTSQRLYQETQYF
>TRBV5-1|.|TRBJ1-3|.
TGCGCCAGCAGCGCCGGGGACCCACCGAGAAACACCATATATTTT
CASSAGDPPRNTIYF
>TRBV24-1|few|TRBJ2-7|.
TGTGCCACCAGTGAAGGGCGGTACGAGCAGTACTTC
CATSEGRYEQYF
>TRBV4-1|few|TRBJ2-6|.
TGCGCCAGCAGCCGAGGGACACAGATCTCTGGGGCCAACGTCCTGACTTTC
CASSRGTQISGANVLTF
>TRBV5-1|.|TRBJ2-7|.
TGCGCCAGCAGCTCCGACCGGGCGTCTAGTCCTCGCGAGCAGTACTTC
CASSSDRASSPREQYF
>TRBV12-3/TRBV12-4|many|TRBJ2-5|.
TGTGCCAGCAGCCCCCAACTCAGTGGAGGACGGCCAGAGACCCAGTACTTC
CASSPQLSGGRPETQYF
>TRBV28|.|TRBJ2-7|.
TGTGCCAGCAGTTCTCTAGGTTACTATCCGGGACGACAAACTGCCTACGAGCAGTACTTC
CASSSLGYYPGRQTAYEQYF
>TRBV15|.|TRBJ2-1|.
TGTGCCACCAGCCCCTTAAAGAGCGATCCCTACAATGAGCAGTTCTTC
CATSPLKSDPYNEQFF
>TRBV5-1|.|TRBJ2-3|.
TGCGCCAGCAGCTTGGCACGGACCACCTTCGTGAAAGATACGCAGTATTTT
CASSLARTTFVKDTQYF
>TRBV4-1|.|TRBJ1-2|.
TGCGCCAGCAGCCCGGGCCGGGAATACGGCTACACCTTC
CASSPGREYGYTF
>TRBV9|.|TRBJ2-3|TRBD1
TGTGCCAGCAGCCCCCGGGACAGGGGCTTGGCAGATACGCAGTATTTT
CASSPRDRGLADTQYF
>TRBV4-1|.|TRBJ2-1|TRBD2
TGCGCCAGCAGCCAAAAGGCAATTGCTAGCGGGAGTGGCAATGAGCAGTTCTTC
CASSQKAIASGSGNEQFF
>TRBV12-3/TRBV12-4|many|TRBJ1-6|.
TGTGCCAGCAGTTTGGGCGGGGGGCGAAATTCACCCCTCCACTTT
CASSLGGGRNSPLHF
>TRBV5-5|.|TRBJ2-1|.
TGTGCCAGCAGCTTGGCAGCCAACAATGAGCAGTTCTTC
CASSLAANNEQFF